Shown below are 5 T cell receptor beta chains from a single sample sequenced in a study of blood T cell repertoires in COVID-19. Some clones are missing from TCRdb's copy, which holds only in-frame ones; the method was immunoSEQ multiplex PCR. This repertoire shows 290,000 or so clones, roughly nine tenths found once; its top ten account for roughly 2.3%. Sequences were obtained from peripheral blood. The receptor set was obtained from a man between 18 and 29 years old with active or convalescent COVID-19.

Only a few counts were recorded for this clone. The chain combines TRBV6-5 with TRBJ2-7; 10 bases are a match to TRBD1. The V segment lost 6 bases and the J segment 2 bases; nucleotides outside the gene matches: 7. Germline lookup yields CDR1 MNHEY and CDR2 SVGAGI. This CDR3 has 15 residues. CDR3 DNA: TGTGCCAGCAGGCTTCAGACAGGGGGCGCCTACGAGCAGTACTTC. Its protein is CASRLQTGGAYEQYF.

The chain links TRBV5-1 to TRBJ2-5, with 7 nucleotides matching TRBD2. Germline V gene lookup returns CDR1 SGHRS and CDR2 YFSETQ. The CDR3 sequence is 13 residues long. Trimming removed 7 bases from V and 2 bases from J; junction bases left unmatched: 5. The CDR3 spells CASAEREQETQYF. The CDR3 nucleotides are TGCGCCAGCGCCGAGCGGGAACAAGAGACCCAGTACTTC. Variable domain in full (rest from reference TRBV5-1 and TRBJ2-5): KAGVTQTPRYLIKTRGQQVTLSCSPISGHRSVSWYQQTPGQGLQFLFEYFSETQRNKGNFPGRFSGRQFSNSRSEMNVSTLELGDSALYLCASAEREQETQYFGPGTRLLVL.

The chain couples TRBV7-9 to TRBJ2-1, with 7 bases lining up with TRBD1. This CDR3 has 18 amino acids. The V segment lost 1 base and the J segment 8 bases; nucleotides outside the gene matches: 17. The germline CDR1 and CDR2 sequences are SEHNR and FQNEAQ (reference sequence). CDR3 nucleotides: TGTGCCAGCAGCTTAGAGTGGTCGGCAGGGGGACCGATGGATGAGCAGTTCTTC. Translating gives CASSLEWSAGGPMDEQFF.

The genes are TRBV9 and TRBJ2-3; 9 nucleotides align to TRBD2. Unmatched junction bases numbered 10, after V lost 3 bases and J lost 2 bases. The CDR3 runs 17 residues. Germline-derived CDR1 and CDR2 are SGDLS and YYNGEE. The CDR3 sequence: CASSAPAAGGATDTQYF. In nucleotides, the CDR3 is TGTGCCAGCAGCGCCCCTGCAGCGGGGGGCGCCACAGATACGCAGTATTTT.

The chain uses TRBV11-3 and TRBJ2-2, with no clear D. This CDR3 is 15 amino acids long. The germline gives CDR1 SGHNT, CDR2 YENEEA. Trimming cost V 3 bases and J 2 bases, with 10 bases left between them. Here the CDR3 reads CASSFNSPNTGELFF. CDR3 nucleotide sequence: TGTGCCAGCAGCTTCAACAGCCCTAACACCGGGGAGCTGTTTTTT.